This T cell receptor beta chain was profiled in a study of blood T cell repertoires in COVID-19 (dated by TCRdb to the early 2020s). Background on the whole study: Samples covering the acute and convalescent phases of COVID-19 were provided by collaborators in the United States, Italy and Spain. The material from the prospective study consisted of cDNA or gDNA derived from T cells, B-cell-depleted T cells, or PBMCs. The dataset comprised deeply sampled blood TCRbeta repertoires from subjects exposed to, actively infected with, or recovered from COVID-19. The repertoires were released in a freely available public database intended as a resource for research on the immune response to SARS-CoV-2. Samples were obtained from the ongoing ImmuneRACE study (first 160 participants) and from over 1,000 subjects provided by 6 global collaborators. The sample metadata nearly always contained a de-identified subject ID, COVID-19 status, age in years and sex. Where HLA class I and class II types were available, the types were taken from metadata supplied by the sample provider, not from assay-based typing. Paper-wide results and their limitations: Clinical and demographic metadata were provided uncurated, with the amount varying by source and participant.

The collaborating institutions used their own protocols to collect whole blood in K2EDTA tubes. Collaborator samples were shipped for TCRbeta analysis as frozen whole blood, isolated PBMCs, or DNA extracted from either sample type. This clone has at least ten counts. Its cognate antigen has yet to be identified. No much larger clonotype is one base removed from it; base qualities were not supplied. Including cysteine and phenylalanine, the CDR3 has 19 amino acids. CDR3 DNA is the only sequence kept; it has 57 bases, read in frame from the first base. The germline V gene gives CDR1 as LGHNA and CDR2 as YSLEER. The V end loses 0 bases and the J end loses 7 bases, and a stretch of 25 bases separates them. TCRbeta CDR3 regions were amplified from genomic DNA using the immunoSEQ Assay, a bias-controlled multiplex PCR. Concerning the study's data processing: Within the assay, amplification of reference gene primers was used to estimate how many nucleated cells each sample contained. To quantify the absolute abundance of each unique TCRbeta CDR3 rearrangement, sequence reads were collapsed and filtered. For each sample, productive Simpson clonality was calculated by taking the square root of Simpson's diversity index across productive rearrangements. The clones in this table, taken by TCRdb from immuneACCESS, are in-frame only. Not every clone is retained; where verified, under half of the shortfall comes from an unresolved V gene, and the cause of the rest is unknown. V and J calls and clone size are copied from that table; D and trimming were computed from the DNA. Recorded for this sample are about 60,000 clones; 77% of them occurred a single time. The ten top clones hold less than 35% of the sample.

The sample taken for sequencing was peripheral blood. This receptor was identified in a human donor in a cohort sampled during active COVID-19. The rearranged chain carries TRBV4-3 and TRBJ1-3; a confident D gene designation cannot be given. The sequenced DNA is TGCGCCAGCAGCCAAGATCGGGGAGGGATTCAAGCTCTGGGGAACACCATATATTTT. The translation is CASSQDRGGIQALGNTIYF.